This T cell receptor beta chain was identified in a study of identical twins' blood T cells. Study results and caveats: Out-of-frame TCRbeta clonotypes reportedly had markedly more similar V usage in twins than unrelated donors.

TCRdb called the 5' RACE reads again in MiXCR, with one record for every CDR3 protein. Of hundreds of thousands of distinct CDR3 sequences in the sample, approximately 30% were seen once. Only a few counts were recorded for this clonotype. Its antigen remains unknown. Germline values: CDR1 SGHDT, CDR2 YYEEEE. The junction had 8 bases not matched to a gene; V was cut back by 4 bases and J by 1 base. The CDR3 is 17 residues long. Reared together, all three twin pairs probably met the same infectious agents and vaccines. The chain carries TRBV5-6 and TRBJ2-1; 10 bases align to TRBD2. The clonotype was recovered from a woman aged 18-49 years in good health. Sequencing input: PBMCs. CDR3 bases: TGTGCCAGCAGCACTGGGACTAGCGACAGTTCCTACAATGAGCAGTTCTTC. This encodes CASSTGTSDSSYNEQFF. The full variable domain, completed using reference TRBV5-6 and TRBJ2-1, is DAGVTQSPTHLIKTRGQQVTLRCSPKSGHDTVSWYQQALGQGPQFIFQYYEEEERQRGNFPDRFSGHQFPNYSSELNVNALLLGDSALYLCASSTGTSDSSYNEQFFGPGTRLTVL.